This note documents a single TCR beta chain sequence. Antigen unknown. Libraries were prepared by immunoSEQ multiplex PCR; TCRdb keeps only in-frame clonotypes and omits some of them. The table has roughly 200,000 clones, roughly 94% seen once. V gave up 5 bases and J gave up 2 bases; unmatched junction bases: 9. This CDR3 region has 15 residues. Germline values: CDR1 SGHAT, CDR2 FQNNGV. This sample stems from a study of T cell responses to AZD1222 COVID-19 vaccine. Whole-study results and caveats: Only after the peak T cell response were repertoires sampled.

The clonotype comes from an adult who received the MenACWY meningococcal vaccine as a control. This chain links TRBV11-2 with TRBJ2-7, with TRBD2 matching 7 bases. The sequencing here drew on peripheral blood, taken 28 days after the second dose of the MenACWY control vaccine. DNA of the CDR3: TGTGCCAGCAGCCGAAAGCGGGACGTTACCTACGAGCAGTACTTC. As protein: CASSRKRDVTYEQYF.